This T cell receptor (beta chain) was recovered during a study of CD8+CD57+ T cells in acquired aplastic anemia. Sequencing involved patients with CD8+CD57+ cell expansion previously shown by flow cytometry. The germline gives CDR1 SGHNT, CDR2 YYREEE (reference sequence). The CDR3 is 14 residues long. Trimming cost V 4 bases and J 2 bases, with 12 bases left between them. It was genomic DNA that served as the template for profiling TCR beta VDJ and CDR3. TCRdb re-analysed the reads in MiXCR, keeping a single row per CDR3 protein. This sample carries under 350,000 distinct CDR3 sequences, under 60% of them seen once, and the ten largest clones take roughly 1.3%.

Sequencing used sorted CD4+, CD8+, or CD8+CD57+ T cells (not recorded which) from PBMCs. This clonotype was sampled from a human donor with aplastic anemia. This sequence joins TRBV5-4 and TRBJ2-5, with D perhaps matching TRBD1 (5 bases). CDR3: CASSPGQEQETQYF. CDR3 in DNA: TGTGCCAGCAGCCCCGGACAAGAACAAGAGACCCAGTACTTC.